The TCR beta chain under discussion was sequenced for a study of siplizumab effects on memory and regulatory T cells (dated by TCRdb to about 2019). Regarding the research as a whole: The study looked at the effect of siplizumab, an anti-CD2 antibody, on alloreactive T-cell subsets in allogeneic mixed lymphocyte reactions made from human PBMCs.

Libraries were constructed by the immunoSEQ multiplex PCR assay. The deep sequencing platform assayed approximately 10^5 TCR templates per sample. Genomic DNA extracted from sorted T cells was used for TCRbeta CDR3 sequencing. Per the original workflow: Clonal analysis of TCRbeta CDR3 data was done in the R programming language. Alloreactive CD4+ and CD8+ clones were defined by comparing unstimulated samples with post-reaction CFSE-low samples. By matching sequences to the repertoires of sorted unstimulated Treg and non-Treg cells, each alloreactive CD4+ clone was assigned a regulatory or non-regulatory origin. This is the immuneACCESS table as TCRdb keeps it, with only in-frame sequences that have V and J called. A part of the clones is gone; compared with another copy, unresolved V genes explain less than half, and the rest is unexplained. That table is the source of V, J and clone size, and D and trimming were worked out from the DNA. This sample gives about 56,000 clones in total; less than 98% of them show up just once. The top ten clones comprise about 1% of the sample.

Remarks on this clone: Its binding antigen is unknown. Base qualities are missing; no much larger clone stands one base away.

The research as a whole found: The cumulative frequency of alloreactive sequences traceable to unstimulated CD4+ memory T cells was significantly reduced by siplizumab. Unstimulated naive T cells appeared more diverse than memory T cells, and naive cells seemed to contribute substantially to the alloresponse. Among mappable alloreactive CD4+ clones, an average Treg-derived fraction of approximately 73% was observed with siplizumab, compared with 26.9% in control reactions. Whether proliferating Tregs from siplizumab cultures actually had suppressive function was not functionally confirmed. Because sequences at frequencies below about 10^-5 were poorly captured, only a minor fraction of alloreactive clones could be mapped back to unstimulated subsets. For roughly 75-97% of proliferating CD4+ or CD8+ clones, no naive or memory phenotype could be assigned.

Additional sequencing covered unstimulated subsets from a few donor pairs, namely CD8+ effector memory, CD4+ naive, CD8+ TEMRA, CD4+ memory and CD8+ naive. Sorted unstimulated T cells, along with proliferating T cells recovered from mixed lymphocyte reactions, underwent TCRbeta CDR3 sequencing. Fresh whole blood from around 11 HLA-typed healthy donors was used to isolate PBMCs. This clonotype was sampled from a human donor in good health. Sequencing used naive CD8+ T cells sorted from blood. Per the publication, the cell subset or site label means: unstimulated naive T cells.

The DNA reads TGTGCCAGCGTCGGGGCCAGAGGCTACACCTTC. This encodes CASVGARGYTF. In this chain, TRBV2 is recombined with TRBJ1-2; the D region possibly corresponds to TRBD1 (5 bases align). As encoded in the germline V gene, CDR1 is SNHLY while CDR2 is FYNNEI. The junction carries 12 bases between V and J, which are trimmed by 8 bases and 8 bases respectively. The CDR3 starts with the cysteine, ends with the phenylalanine, and has 11 residues. Solely the CDR3 DNA is kept, with 33 bases framed from the first base.